One and the same sample provided the 25 T cell receptor beta chains below, sequenced in a study of blood T cell repertoires in COVID-19. Only in-frame clones appear in the TCRdb table, and some are missing; sequencing was by immunoSEQ multiplex PCR. The table includes a few hundred thousand clones, roughly 84% detected once. Sample: peripheral blood. These receptors came from a man aged 35 to 55 who had recovered from COVID-19.

This chain connects TRBV6-5 to TRBJ2-3, with a weak D call TRBD1 (5 bases). The germline V and J ends were trimmed by 6 bases and 7 bases, with 8 bases remaining between them. Germline CDR1 reads MNHEY; CDR2 reads SVGAGI. This CDR3 spans 11 amino acids. The CDR3 reads CASRGPYTQYF. The DNA of the CDR3 is TGTGCCAGCAGGGGGCCCTATACGCAGTATTTT.

The gene calls are TRBV10-1 and TRBJ2-5; 9 positions match TRBD2. The CDR3 extends over 15 amino acids. Germline CDR1 and CDR2: WNHNN and SYGVQD (reference sequence). The V and J ends lost 5 bases and 1 base, in that order; junction bases with no gene match: 5. CDR3 nucleotide sequence: TGCGCCAGCAGTCCAGCGGGGGGATTCCAAGAGACCCAGTACTTC. Residues: CASSPAGGFQETQYF.

A single count supports this clone. V usage is TRBV18 and J usage is TRBJ2-7; D not resolved. V lost 5 bases and J lost 2, with 13 bases in between. Germline CDR1 and CDR2: KGHSH and LQKENI. The CDR3 loop spans 14 amino acids. The CDR3 loop reads CASSEDHTAYEQYF. For the CDR3, the DNA is TGTGCCAGCTCAGAAGACCATACAGCCTACGAGCAGTACTTC.

The chain carries TRBV10-3 and TRBJ2-1; 9 positions match TRBD2. Germline-derived CDR1 and CDR2 are ENHRY and SYGVKD. Trimming removed 3 bases from V and 6 bases from J; junction bases left unmatched: 9. The CDR3 length is 16 residues. The CDR3 is CAISEVMAGGLNEQFF. CDR3 in DNA: TGTGCCATCAGTGAAGTCATGGCGGGAGGGCTCAATGAGCAGTTCTTC.

This chain links TRBV7-2 with TRBJ2-1; the match to TRBD2 covers 16 bases. Germline values: CDR1 SGHTA, CDR2 FQGNSA. V lost 5 bases and J lost 5; bases outside the gene matches: 12. There are 19 residues in the CDR3. CDR3 amino acids: CASSPSPGLAGGHNNEQFF. The CDR3 DNA is TGTGCCAGCAGCCCGTCGCCGGGACTAGCGGGAGGGCACAACAATGAGCAGTTCTTC.

The chain is built from TRBV5-1 and TRBJ2-7; 14 nucleotides align to TRBD2. The CDR3 consists of 17 residues. V trimming: 4 bases; J trimming: 0 bases; junction bases outside the gene matches: 6. Germline V gene data show CDR1 as SGHRS and CDR2 as YFSETQ. Written as DNA, the CDR3 is TGCGCCAGCAGCAGGACTAGCGGGGGGCTCAACTCCTACGAGCAGTACTTC. Translated, it gives CASSRTSGGLNSYEQYF.

The chain recombines TRBV6-6 with TRBJ2-7; TRBD1 aligns across 9 bases. CDR1 and CDR2 from the germline V gene are MNHNY and SVGAGI (reference sequence). J was trimmed by 3 bases and V by 4 bases; bases with no gene match: 7. This CDR3 comprises 15 residues. The CDR3 DNA is TGTGCCAGCAGTTTCCTCGGGACAGGGTTCTACGAGCAGTACTTC. Translated, it gives CASSFLGTGFYEQYF.

V gene TRBV15 combines with J gene TRBJ1-5; D perhaps matches TRBD1 (5 bases). V was clipped by 0 bases and J by 7 bases, with 13 bases between them. Germline V CDR1 and CDR2: LNHNV, YYDKDF (reference sequence). This CDR3 has 15 amino acids. CDR3 coding DNA: TGTGCCACCAGCAGAGATCGGGGGGGGTACCAGCCCCAGCATTTT. This encodes CATSRDRGGYQPQHF. Combining the CDR3 with reference TRBV15 and TRBJ1-5 gives the whole variable domain DAMVIQNPRYQVTQFGKPVTLSCSQTLNHNVMYWYQQKSSQAPKLLFHYYDKDFNNEADTPDNFQSRRPNTSFCFLDIRSPGLGDTAMYLCATSRDRGGYQPQHFGDGTRLSIL.

CDR3 amino acids: CASSLARDRGRNEQFF. The CDR3 DNA is TGTGCCAGCAGCTTGGCTCGGGACAGGGGGAGGAATGAGCAGTTCTTC. V usage is TRBV5-4 and J usage is TRBJ2-1; 11 positions agree with TRBD1. The V and J ends lost 0 bases and 7 bases, in that order; junction bases with no gene match: 6. CDR3 length equals 16 residues. In germline, CDR1 is SGHNT, CDR2 YYREEE (reference sequence).

V gene TRBV29-1 combines with J gene TRBJ2-7, with D hard to call. CDR1 and CDR2 from the germline V gene are SQVTM and ANQGSEA. This CDR3 is built from 11 residues. Trimming took 4 bases from V and 2 from J, leaving 6 bases between them. The CDR3 region is CSVAETYEQYF. In DNA, the CDR3 is TGCAGCGTTGCGGAGACCTACGAGCAGTACTTC.

The chain uses TRBV28 and TRBJ2-3, with TRBD2 matching 7 bases. The CDR3 totals 16 residues. Per the germline V gene, CDR1 is MDHEN and CDR2 is SYDVKM. Trimming removed 5 bases from V and 0 bases from J; junction bases left unmatched: 8. CDR3 sequence reads: CASSPTSAYSTDTQYF. In DNA, the CDR3 is TGTGCCAGCAGTCCCACTAGCGCCTACAGCACAGATACGCAGTATTTT. The whole variable domain, remainder taken from reference TRBV28 and TRBJ2-3, is DVKVTQSSRYLVKRTGEKVFLECVQDMDHENMFWYRQDPGLGLRLIYFSYDVKMKEKGDIPEGYSVSREKKERFSLILESASTNQTSMYLCASSPTSAYSTDTQYFGPGTRLTVL.

The count of this clone is one. This chain connects TRBV7-2 to TRBJ1-6; 8 nucleotides match TRBD1. This CDR3 is 15 amino acids long. Per the germline V gene, CDR1 is SGHTA and CDR2 is FQGNSA. The V gene end was trimmed by 2 bases and the J gene end by 9 bases; junction bases not matched to a gene: 6. Written as DNA, the CDR3 is TGTGCCAGCAGCTTATTACAGGGGGGCCTTTCACCCCTCCACTTT. Translating it yields CASSLLQGGLSPLHF.

This clone was detected once. The chain combines TRBV7-2 with TRBJ1-5; 9 bases align to TRBD1. Trimming removed 5 bases from V and 10 bases from J; junction bases left unmatched: 12. This CDR3 region has 15 residues. The V gene's germline CDR1 is SGHTA and CDR2 FQGNSA. CDR3 nucleotides: TGTGCCAGCAGCACAGTGGTGGGACAGGGTGTTCCCCAGCATTTT. Its protein product is CASSTVVGQGVPQHF.

The V and J genes are TRBV5-5 and TRBJ2-4, with TRBD1 as a possible D gene (5 bases). Germline V gene lookup returns CDR1 SGHKS and CDR2 YYEKEE (reference sequence). Trimming took off 1 base at V and 5 bases at J, with 13 bases between the two ends. This CDR3 region has 15 residues. The CDR3 coding sequence is TGTGCCAGCAGCTTGTTTATAGGGGCGGAAAACATTCAGTACTTC. This sequence encodes CASSLFIGAENIQYF.

The chain employs TRBV12-3 or TRBV12-4 and TRBJ1-1, with 7 bases matching TRBD1. This CDR3 is built from 11 residues. J lost 11 bases, V lost 7 bases, and 7 bases had no gene match. The CDR3: CASTDRRAAFF. The CDR3 coding sequence is TGTGCCAGCACGGACAGGCGTGCGGCTTTCTTT.

The chain has TRBV11-2 and TRBJ2-2, with 10 bases fitting TRBD1. The CDR3 has 14 amino acids. Trimming took 6 bases from V and 6 from J; bases not matched to a gene: 4. The germline CDR1 and CDR2 sequences are SGHAT and FQNNGV. The CDR3 loop reads CASSPGTGAGELFF. For the CDR3, the DNA is TGTGCCAGCAGTCCCGGGACAGGGGCCGGGGAGCTGTTTTTT.

The CDR3 is CATSRVAGTPNYGYTF. CDR3 in DNA: TGTGCCACCAGCAGAGTCGCCGGGACACCAAACTATGGCTACACCTTC. The chain is built from TRBV15 and TRBJ1-2; D perhaps matches TRBD1 (6 bases). V was shortened by 1 base and J by 2 bases, with 14 bases between the two germline ends. The V gene's germline CDR1 is LNHNV and CDR2 YYDKDF (reference sequence). This CDR3 is 16 amino acids long.

In regard to this clone: The sample has other DNA sequences that encode this CDR3 too. The chain uses TRBV6-5 and TRBJ1-2; the match to TRBD1 covers 8 bases. Germline V lookup: CDR1 MNHEY, CDR2 SVGAGI. CDR3 length equals 13 residues. Trimming removed 5 bases from V and 5 bases from J; junction bases left unmatched: 4. The CDR3 DNA reads TGTGCCAGCAGTCTTAACAGGGGGTATGGCTACACCTTC. This encodes CASSLNRGYGYTF.

The chain employs TRBV19 and TRBJ2-5, with a tentative D call TRBD2 (6 bases). Germline CDR1 and CDR2: LNHDA and SQIVND (reference sequence). This CDR3 has 14 amino acids. The ends were cut back, 2 bases at V and 4 bases at J, with 11 bases in the middle. The CDR3 DNA is TGTGCCAGTAGTATAAGTCTAGCGATAGAGACCCAGTACTTC. This codes for CASSISLAIETQYF.

The chain couples TRBV10-2 to TRBJ1-3, with a weak D call TRBD1 (5 bases). Germline CDR1 and CDR2: WSHSY and SAAADI. The CDR3 runs 14 residues. Trimming left V 6 bases short and J 2 bases short, with 11 bases between. The CDR3 loop reads CASSLGGTGNTIYF. The CDR3 nucleotides read TGCGCCAGCAGCTTGGGGGGAACTGGAAACACCATATATTTT.

This clone was observed a handful of times. This chain joins TRBV3-1 (or the pseudogene TRBV3-2) and TRBJ1-1, with a weak D call TRBD1 (5 bases). V lost 0 bases and J lost 1, with 6 bases in between. The CDR3 has 14 amino acids. Germline values: CDR1 LGHDT, CDR2 YNNKEL (reference sequence). CDR3 region: CASSQDTGNTEAFF. The DNA for the CDR3 is TGTGCCAGCAGCCAAGACACAGGGAACACTGAAGCTTTCTTT.

CDR3 sequence: CAWSVGGSGITEAFF. The CDR3 region has the DNA TGTGCCTGGAGTGTGGGGGGGTCGGGGATTACTGAAGCTTTCTTT. This sequence joins TRBV30 and TRBJ1-1; TRBD1 is a possible D gene (5 bases). Trimming removed 0 bases at V and 5 bases at J, with 16 bases between. Germline CDR1 and CDR2: GTSNPN and SVGIG (reference sequence). This CDR3 has 15 amino acids.

V gene TRBV4-3 combines with J gene TRBJ1-1; 7 bases are a match to TRBD1. V was pared by 3 bases and J by 0 bases, with 7 bases of the junction left unmatched. This CDR3 has 16 amino acids. From germline, CDR1 is LGHNA and CDR2 YSLEER. The CDR3 reads CASSHVQGIMNTEAFF. DNA for the CDR3: TGCGCCAGCAGCCACGTACAGGGGATCATGAACACTGAAGCTTTCTTT.

V and J are TRBV11-2 and TRBJ2-5, with D unresolved. Germline values: CDR1 SGHAT, CDR2 FQNNGV. Trimming left V 5 bases short and J 3 bases short, with 16 bases between. CDR3 size: 15 residues. In DNA, the CDR3 is TGTGCCAGCAGCCCTGGGTCAGGCCGCAAAGAGACCCAGTACTTC. Its translation: CASSPGSGRKETQYF.

The chain recombines TRBV13 with TRBJ1-3; no clear D gene. Germline V gives CDR1 PRHDT, CDR2 FYEKMQ (reference sequence). The germline V and J ends were trimmed by 2 bases and 4 bases, with 12 bases remaining between them. The CDR3 loop spans 15 amino acids. In DNA form, the CDR3 reads TGTGCCAGCAGCTTACGGGTTACGGGAGGAAACACCATATATTTT. It encodes CASSLRVTGGNTIYF.